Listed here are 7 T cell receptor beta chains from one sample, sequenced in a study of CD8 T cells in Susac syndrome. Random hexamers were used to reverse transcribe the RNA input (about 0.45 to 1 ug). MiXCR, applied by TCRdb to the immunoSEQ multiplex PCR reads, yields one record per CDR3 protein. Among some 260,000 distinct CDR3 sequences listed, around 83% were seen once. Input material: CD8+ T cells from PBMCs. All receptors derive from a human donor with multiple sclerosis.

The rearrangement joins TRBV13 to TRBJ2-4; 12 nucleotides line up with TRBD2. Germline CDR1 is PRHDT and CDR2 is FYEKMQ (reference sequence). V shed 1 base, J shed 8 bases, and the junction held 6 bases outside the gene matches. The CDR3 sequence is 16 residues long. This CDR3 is CASSLDLAGGSDIQYF. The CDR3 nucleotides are TGTGCCAGCAGCTTAGATCTAGCGGGAGGGTCGGACATTCAGTACTTC.

The CDR3 here is CASSRAGPSYEQYF. In DNA, the CDR3 is TGTGCCAGCAGCCGGGCGGGACCATCCTACGAGCAGTACTTC. The rearrangement uses TRBV12-3 or TRBV12-4 and TRBJ2-7; tentatively, D is TRBD2 (6 bases). The CDR3 extends over 14 amino acids. V was cut by 6 bases and J by 1 base, with 13 bases left in between.

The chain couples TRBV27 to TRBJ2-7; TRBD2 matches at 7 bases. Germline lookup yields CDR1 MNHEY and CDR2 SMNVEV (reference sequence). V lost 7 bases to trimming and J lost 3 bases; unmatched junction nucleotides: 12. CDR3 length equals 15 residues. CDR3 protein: CASNWGSGRGYEQYF. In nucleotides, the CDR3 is TGTGCCAGCAACTGGGGCTCGGGGAGGGGCTACGAGCAGTACTTC.

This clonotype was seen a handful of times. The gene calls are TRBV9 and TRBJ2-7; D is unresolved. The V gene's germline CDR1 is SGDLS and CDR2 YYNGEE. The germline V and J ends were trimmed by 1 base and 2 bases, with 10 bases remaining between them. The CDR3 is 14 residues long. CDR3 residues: CASSVTDNPYEQYF. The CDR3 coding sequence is TGTGCCAGCAGCGTAACCGACAACCCCTACGAGCAGTACTTC.

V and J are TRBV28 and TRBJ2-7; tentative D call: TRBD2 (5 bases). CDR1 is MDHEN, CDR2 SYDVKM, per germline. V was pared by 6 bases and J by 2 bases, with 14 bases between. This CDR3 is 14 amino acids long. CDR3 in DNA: TGTGCCAGCAGCCCTAGCAATCGCCCCTACGAGCAGTACTTC. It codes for CASSPSNRPYEQYF.

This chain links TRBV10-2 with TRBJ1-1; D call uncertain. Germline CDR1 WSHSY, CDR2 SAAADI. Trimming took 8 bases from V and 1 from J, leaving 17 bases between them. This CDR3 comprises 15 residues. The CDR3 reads CASLRAGWGNTEAFF. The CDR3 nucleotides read TGCGCCAGCTTGCGTGCCGGGTGGGGGAACACTGAAGCTTTCTTT.

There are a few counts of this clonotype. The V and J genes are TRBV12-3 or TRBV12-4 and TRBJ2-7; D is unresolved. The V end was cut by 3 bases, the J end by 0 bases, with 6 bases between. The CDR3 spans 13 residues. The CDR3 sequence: CASSFTVSYEQYF. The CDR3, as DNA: TGTGCCAGCAGTTTTACCGTCTCCTACGAGCAGTACTTC.